These 4 T cell receptor beta chains originate from one sample sequenced in a study of shared clonotypes between healthy human individuals. Profiled with immunoSEQ multiplex PCR; TCRdb holds only in-frame clones, not every one. The sample records 950,000 to 1,200,000 clones, roughly 80% being singletons. The sample comprised memory CD4+ T cells from PBMCs. Subset meaning: CD45RA-negative fraction. The receptors were sampled from a man younger than 35 in good health. Some clones in this sample may be carry-over from other donors' samples.

The chain recombines TRBV28 with TRBJ2-7; 9 bases map to TRBD2. Germline trimming cut 7 bases from V and 2 bases from J; bases unmatched to any gene: 12. The CDR3 is 16 amino acids. Germline assignment: CDR1 MDHEN and CDR2 SYDVKM. The chain's CDR3 is CASTLGGGGRAYEQYF. The DNA for the CDR3 is TGTGCCAGCACCCTTGGGGGCGGCGGGAGGGCCTACGAGCAGTACTTC.

The chain links TRBV30 to TRBJ2-1, with D perhaps matching TRBD2 (5 bases). CDR1 and CDR2 from the germline V gene are GTSNPN and SVGIG (reference sequence). The CDR3 spans 15 residues. Deletions cut 3 bases from V and 9 bases from J, with 21 bases between. The CDR3 loop reads CAWRVGPSGMGEQFF. As DNA, the CDR3 is TGTGCCTGGAGAGTAGGCCCCTCCGGGATGGGTGAGCAGTTCTTC.

The CDR3 protein is CASSQDHAARGTEAFF. The CDR3 nucleotides are TGCGCCAGCAGCCAAGATCACGCGGCAAGGGGCACTGAAGCTTTCTTT. The V call is TRBV4-1, the J call TRBJ1-1; a weak D match, TRBD1 (5 bases). CDR1 is MGHRA and CDR2 is YSYEKL in the germline V gene. The CDR3 contains 16 residues. Trimming shortened V by 0 bases and J by 4 bases, and 15 bases separated the two germline ends.

As to this clone: A far larger clone is a single base away, which makes a read error likely. The chain joins TRBV7-9 to TRBJ1-5, with 10 bases lining up with TRBD1. The junction had 3 bases not matched to a gene; V was cut back by 4 bases and J by 3 bases. The CDR3 totals 15 residues. The germline V gene has CDR1 SEHNR and CDR2 FQNEAQ (reference sequence). CDR3: CASSSGTGDNQPQHF. CDR3 coding DNA: TGTGCCAGCAGCTCCGGGACAGGGGACAATCAGCCCCAGCATTTT.